These T cell receptor beta chains were read from a single sample in a study of monozygotic twins with inflammatory bowel disease. TCRdb reprocessed the 5' RACE reads; each CDR3 protein has one entry and no DNA is given. This sample's table has approximately 210,000 distinct CDR3 sequences. What was sequenced was blood. The receptors were sampled from a human donor with ulcerative colitis or Crohn's disease, or a healthy co-twin of an affected twin (not recorded which). Each CDR3 is given with its conserved first and last residue.

v_gene: TRBV24-1; j_gene: TRBJ2-1; CDR3aa: CATSDRSRDGNNEQFF
v_gene: TRBV7-2; j_gene: TRBJ2-3; CDR3aa: CASSPPGLGTDTQYF
v_gene: TRBV20-1; j_gene: TRBJ1-1; CDR3aa: CSAWGTGNTEAFF
v_gene: TRBV23-1; j_gene: TRBJ1-5; CDR3aa: CASSQRTVFSNQPQHF
v_gene: TRBV20-1; j_gene: TRBJ2-1; CDR3aa: CSAPTSGMVGEQFF
v_gene: TRBV12-3/TRBV12-4; j_gene: TRBJ2-6; CDR3aa: CASRPVSGANVLTF
v_gene: TRBV5-6; j_gene: TRBJ2-7; CDR3aa: CASSLVEQGDEHYF
v_gene: TRBV12-3/TRBV12-4; j_gene: TRBJ2-1; CDR3aa: CASSSNPLQFF
v_gene: TRBV7-2; j_gene: TRBJ1-1; CDR3aa: CATTTGQGRAFF
v_gene: TRBV7-9; j_gene: TRBJ2-1; CDR3aa: CASLGASGRSSEQFF
v_gene: TRBV5-5; j_gene: TRBJ2-1; CDR3aa: CASSPPEGQGVNEQFF
v_gene: TRBV3-1; j_gene: TRBJ2-5; CDR3aa: CASTIRETQYF
v_gene: TRBV6-2/TRBV6-3; j_gene: TRBJ2-7; CDR3aa: CASSYQTDREQYF
v_gene: TRBV9; j_gene: TRBJ1-2; CDR3aa: CASSGDSRLHGYTF
v_gene: TRBV7-2; j_gene: TRBJ2-1; CDR3aa: CASSLVGGSSYNEQFF
v_gene: TRBV9; j_gene: TRBJ2-3; CDR3aa: CASSVRWGGGADTQYF
v_gene: TRBV4-1; j_gene: TRBJ2-3; CDR3aa: CASSQVGGAGTDTQYF
v_gene: TRBV7-2; j_gene: TRBJ2-6; CDR3aa: CASSAGANVLTF
v_gene: TRBV12-3/TRBV12-4; j_gene: TRBJ2-1; CDR3aa: CASKGTYNEQFF
v_gene: TRBV9; j_gene: TRBJ2-1; CDR3aa: CASSVGGSYNEQFF
v_gene: TRBV3-1; j_gene: TRBJ1-5; CDR3aa: CASSPSGGPGQPQHF
v_gene: TRBV29-1; j_gene: TRBJ2-7; CDR3aa: CSVAPSTGSSYEQYF
v_gene: TRBV5-1; j_gene: TRBJ1-4; CDR3aa: CASSPTGKGEKLFF
v_gene: TRBV5-1; j_gene: TRBJ2-5; CDR3aa: CASSLGHGQETQYF
v_gene: TRBV4-1; j_gene: TRBJ1-3; CDR3aa: CASSPWTGTGPSSGNTIYF
v_gene: TRBV24-1; j_gene: TRBJ2-2; CDR3aa: CATSDENTGELFF
v_gene: TRBV12-3/TRBV12-4; j_gene: TRBJ1-2; CDR3aa: CASSLGGPLGYGYTF
v_gene: TRBV9; j_gene: TRBJ2-4; CDR3aa: CASSLGDSPKNIQYF
v_gene: TRBV5-1; j_gene: TRBJ1-1; CDR3aa: CASSPVRGTVNTEAFF
v_gene: TRBV18; j_gene: TRBJ1-4; CDR3aa: CASSPTRQANEKLFF
v_gene: TRBV19; j_gene: TRBJ1-6; CDR3aa: CASSAPRDSPERYNSPLHF
v_gene: TRBV10-3; j_gene: TRBJ2-1; CDR3aa: CAIEGSTGTSSHEQFF
v_gene: TRBV7-8; j_gene: TRBJ2-2; CDR3aa: CASSRYDGELFF
v_gene: TRBV20-1; j_gene: TRBJ2-1; CDR3aa: CSAIRDSTYNEQFF
v_gene: TRBV7-8; j_gene: TRBJ2-7; CDR3aa: CASSSIDRGGSYEQYF
v_gene: TRBV28; j_gene: TRBJ2-4; CDR3aa: CASSPFGQKNIQYF
v_gene: TRBV2; j_gene: TRBJ2-7; CDR3aa: CASSQASYEQYF
v_gene: TRBV18; j_gene: TRBJ2-4; CDR3aa: CASYDGLAKNIQYF
v_gene: TRBV20-1; j_gene: TRBJ2-7; CDR3aa: CSARGQNFYEQYF
v_gene: TRBV6-6; j_gene: TRBJ2-1; CDR3aa: CASGKTGTSGKQFF
v_gene: TRBV12-3/TRBV12-4; j_gene: TRBJ2-2; CDR3aa: CASSLGGALGELFF